This T cell receptor beta chain stems from a study of Graves' ophthalmopathy and Graves' hyperthyroidism. The V and J ends lost 2 bases and 2 bases, in that order; junction bases with no gene match: 6. This CDR3 has 15 residues. In germline, CDR1 is MDHEN, CDR2 SYDVKM. CDR3 regions of TCR beta were amplified from RNA transcripts. RT-PCR in the first round used HTBI primers; a second-round multiplex PCR followed. A single record per CDR3 protein comes from TCRdb applying MiXCR to the multiplex PCR reads. The table has 150,000 or so distinct CDR3 sequences, about two fifths seen once. The TCR sequence derives from a man in his thirties or forties with Graves' ophthalmopathy. The sample was peripheral blood. The genes are TRBV28 and TRBJ2-7, with 7 nucleotides matching TRBD2. DNA for the CDR3: TGTGCCAGCAGTTTAGGCCTAGCGGTACCCTACGAGCAGTACTTC. It is translated as CASSLGLAVPYEQYF.